The present entry profiles one TCR beta chain with its context. Germline CDR1 and CDR2: SGHAT and FQNNGV. The CDR3 totals 14 residues. Trimming shortened V by 4 bases and J by 0 bases, and 6 bases separated the two germline ends. This specimen belongs to a study of shared clonotypes between healthy human individuals. Every subset's genomic DNA went evenly onto several immunoSEQ plates. TCRdb's table, derived via immunoSEQ multiplex PCR, lists solely in-frame clones and lacks some. The sample shows roughly 1,100,000 clones, under 80% of them seen only once. The sequence was obtained from a man aged 18 to 29 in good health. The source material was memory CD4+ T cells sorted from blood. Regarding subset: CD45RA-negative fraction. The V gene is TRBV11-2, the J gene TRBJ2-2; no clear D gene. The CDR3 DNA is TGTGCCAGCAGCTCACCCTCGAACACCGGGGAGCTGTTTTTT. This sequence encodes CASSSPSNTGELFF. The whole variable domain, filled in from reference TRBV11-2 and TRBJ2-2, reads EAGVAQSPRYKIIEKRQSVAFWCNPISGHATLYWYQQILGQGPKLLIQFQNNGVVDDSQLPKDRFSAERLKGVDSTLKIQPAKLEDSAVYLCASSSPSNTGELFFGEGSRLTVL.